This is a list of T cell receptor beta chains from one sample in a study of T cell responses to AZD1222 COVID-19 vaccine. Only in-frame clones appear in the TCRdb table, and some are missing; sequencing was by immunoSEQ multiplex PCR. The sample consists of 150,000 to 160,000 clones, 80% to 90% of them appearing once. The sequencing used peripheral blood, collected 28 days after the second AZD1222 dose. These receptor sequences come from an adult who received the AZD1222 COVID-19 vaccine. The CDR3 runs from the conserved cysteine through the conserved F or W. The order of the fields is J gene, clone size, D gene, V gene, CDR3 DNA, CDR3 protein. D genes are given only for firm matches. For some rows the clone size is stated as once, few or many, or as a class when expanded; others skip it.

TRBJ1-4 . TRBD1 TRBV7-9 TGTGCCAGCAGTTTCAGCGGACAGGGTAATGAAAAACTGTTTTTT CASSFSGQGNEKLFF
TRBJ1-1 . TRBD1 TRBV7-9 TGTGCCAGCAGCTTAGCCGGGACAGCTGAAGCTTTCTTT CASSLAGTAEAFF
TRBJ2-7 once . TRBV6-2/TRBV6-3 TGTGCCAGCAGTTATTACCGACGATGGGGTCAGGCACCTCGTTACGAGCAGTACTTC CASSYYRRWGQAPRYEQYF
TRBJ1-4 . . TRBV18 TGTGCCAGCTCTCCTACAGGTTTTACTAATGAAAAACTGTTTTTT CASSPTGFTNEKLFF
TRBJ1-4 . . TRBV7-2 TGTGCCAGCAGCTCGGGTAGGGGGGGAACTGAAAAACTGTTTTTT CASSSGRGGTEKLFF
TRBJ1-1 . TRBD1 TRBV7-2 TGTGCCAGCAGCACCCGACAGGGCCCGATGAACACTGAAGCTTTCTTT CASSTRQGPMNTEAFF
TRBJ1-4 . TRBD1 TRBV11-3 TGTGCCAGCAGCACTCATCAGGGGGCGCGGGATGAAAAACTGTTTTTT CASSTHQGARDEKLFF
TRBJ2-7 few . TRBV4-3 TGCGCCAGCAGCCAAGCTGTTGAAGGCCTCTACGAGCAGTACTTC CASSQAVEGLYEQYF
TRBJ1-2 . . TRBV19 TGTGCCAGTAGTACCGACAGCGCTGGGGGCTACACCTTC CASSTDSAGGYTF
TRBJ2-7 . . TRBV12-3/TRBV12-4 TGTGCCAGCAGTGGGGGCTACGAGCAGTACTTC CASSGGYEQYF
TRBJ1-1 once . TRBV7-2 TGTGCCAGCAGCTTAGCGTATACTGAAGCTTTCTTT CASSLAYTEAFF
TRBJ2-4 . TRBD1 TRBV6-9 TGTGCCAGCAATGAGGGGGATAGGGGGCCTGTTGTAAAAAACATTCAGTACTTC CASNEGDRGPVVKNIQYF
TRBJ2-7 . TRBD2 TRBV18 TGTGCCAGCTCACCGGGACTAGCCGATATCTACGAGCAGTACTTC CASSPGLADIYEQYF
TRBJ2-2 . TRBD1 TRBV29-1 TGCAGCTGCTGGGACAGGAGGACCGGGGAGCTGTTTTTT CSCWDRRTGELFF
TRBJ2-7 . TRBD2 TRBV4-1 TGCGCCAGCAGCCAAGGTCTAAGCGGGAGGGGCGAGCAGTACTTC CASSQGLSGRGEQYF
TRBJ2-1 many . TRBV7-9 TGTGCCAGCAGCTCGGAACGGTCCCCCCACAATGAGCAGTTCTTC CASSSERSPHNEQFF
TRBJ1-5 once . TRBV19 TGTGCCAGTGGAGCGATTACTAGGGGTTGGCAGCCCCAGCATTTT CASGAITRGWQPQHF
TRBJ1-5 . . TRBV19 TGTGCCAGTAGTATCGATCAGCTTAATCAGCCCCAGCATTTT CASSIDQLNQPQHF
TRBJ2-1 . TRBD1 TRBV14 TGTGCCAGCAGCCGCAGGGGACAGGGGGGGCACTCCCCTTCCTACAATGAGCAGTTCTTC CASSRRGQGGHSPSYNEQFF
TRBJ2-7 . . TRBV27 TGTGCCAGCAGCCATCTTTACGAGCAGTACTTC CASSHLYEQYF
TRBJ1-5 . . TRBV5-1 TGCGCCAGCAGCTTGGGGCAGGGTGGCAATCAGCCCCAGCATTTT CASSLGQGGNQPQHF
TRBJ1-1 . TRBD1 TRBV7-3 TGTGCCAGCAGCCTCCGACAGGGCTCTGAAGCTTTCTTT CASSLRQGSEAFF
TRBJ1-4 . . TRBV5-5 TGTGCCAGCAGCTTGGCAGGGGTTGAAAAACTGTTTTTT CASSLAGVEKLFF
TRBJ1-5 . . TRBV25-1 TGTGCCAGCAGTGGAGGGGGGACCAATCAGCCCCAGCATTTT CASSGGGTNQPQHF
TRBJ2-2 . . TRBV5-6 TGTGCCAGCAGCTTTAGGTCCGGGGAGCTGTTTTTT CASSFRSGELFF
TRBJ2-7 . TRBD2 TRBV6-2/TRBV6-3 TGTGCCAGCAGTTACTTTAGCGGGAGGCCGGCCTACGAGCAGTACTTC CASSYFSGRPAYEQYF
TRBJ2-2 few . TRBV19 TGTGCCAGTAGATCGGTTTCTGCGGGCGGGGAGCTGTTTTTT CASRSVSAGGELFF
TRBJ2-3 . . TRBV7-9 TGTGCCAGCAGCTCGAGAGGGGCCACAGATACGCAGTATTTT CASSSRGATDTQYF
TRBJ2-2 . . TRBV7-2 TGTGCCAGCAGCCGACGAGCCGGGGAGCTGTTTTTT CASSRRAGELFF
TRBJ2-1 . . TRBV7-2 TGTGCCAGCAGCTTAGTTAGGGGCTCCTACAATGAGCAGTTCTTC CASSLVRGSYNEQFF
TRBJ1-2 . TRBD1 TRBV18 TGTGCCAGCTCACCACTCCCGCCAGGGGGCGAGTATGGCTACACCTTC CASSPLPPGGEYGYTF
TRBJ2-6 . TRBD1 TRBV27 TGTGCCAGCAGTTTCCGGACAGGGGATGTGGCTGGGGCCAACGTCCTGACTTTC CASSFRTGDVAGANVLTF
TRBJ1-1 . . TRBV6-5 TGTGCCAGCAGTCCCCGTCCGGGCGGCACTGAAGCTTTCTTT CASSPRPGGTEAFF
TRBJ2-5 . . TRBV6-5 TGTGCCAGCAGCCCCCTACACGACTGGAAAGAGACCCAGTACTTC CASSPLHDWKETQYF
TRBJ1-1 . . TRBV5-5 TGTGCCAGCAGCCGGAAAAGGGCAGACTACACTGAAGCTTTCTTT CASSRKRADYTEAFF
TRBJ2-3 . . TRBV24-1 TGTGCCACCAGTGATTCGGGGGAAGCCCTCACAGATACGCAGTATTTT CATSDSGEALTDTQYF
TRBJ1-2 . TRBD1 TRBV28 TGTGCCAGCAGCAACAGAGCGGGACAGGGGGCGATTGGCTACACCTTC CASSNRAGQGAIGYTF
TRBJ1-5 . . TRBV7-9 TGTGCCAGCAGCTTGGAGGGGCTGAGCAATCAGCCCCAGCATTTT CASSLEGLSNQPQHF
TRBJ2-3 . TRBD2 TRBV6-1 TGTGCCAGCAGTGAGTCCCCAGCGGGAGGAACAGATACGCAGTATTTT CASSESPAGGTDTQYF
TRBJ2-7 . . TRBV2 TGTGCCAGCAGTGAATGGGAGCTCATACAGCAGTACTTC CASSEWELIQQYF
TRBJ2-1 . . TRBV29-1 TGCAGCGTTGAAGATATAGGTGGTCAGGGTAGCTCCTACAATGAGCAGTTCTTC CSVEDIGGQGSSYNEQFF
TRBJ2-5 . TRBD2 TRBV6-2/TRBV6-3 TGTGCCAGCAGTTTCAGGACTAGGGAAAAAGAGACCCAGTACTTC CASSFRTREKETQYF
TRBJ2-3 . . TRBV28 TGTGCCAGCAGTTTGATAACGGCAGATACGCAGTATTTT CASSLITADTQYF
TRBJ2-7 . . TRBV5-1 TGCGCCAGCAGCGTTGGACAGGACTACTCCTACGAGCAGTACTTC CASSVGQDYSYEQYF
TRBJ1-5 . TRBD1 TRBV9 TGTGCCAGCCCGGGACAGCCAGATCAGCCCCAGCATTTT CASPGQPDQPQHF